These 27 T cell receptor beta chains share one sample of origin, sequenced in a study of PD-1 blockade in classical Hodgkin lymphoma. Repertoires were generated with immunoSEQ multiplex PCR, while TCRdb's copy carries only in-frame clones and drops some. The table has almost 85,000 clones, around 90% seen once. No patient escaped relapse after autologous stem cell transplantation, and brentuximab vedotin exposure varied. The starting material was peripheral blood mononuclear cells (PBMCs), obtained at baseline. The receptors were sampled from a human donor with classical Hodgkin lymphoma.

The chain joins TRBV4-3 to TRBJ2-1; 8 nucleotides line up with TRBD1. The CDR3 loop spans 18 amino acids. The V segment lost 0 bases and the J segment 1 base; nucleotides outside the gene matches: 8. Germline CDR1 reads LGHNA; CDR2 reads YSLEER. CDR3 residues: CASSQDVGDRRSYNEQFF. The DNA for the CDR3 is TGCGCCAGCAGCCAAGACGTCGGGGACAGGAGATCCTACAATGAGCAGTTCTTC.

The chain uses TRBV4-1 and TRBJ2-7; D gene unclear. This CDR3 region has 14 residues. V gave up 1 base and J gave up 4 bases, with 11 bases separating them. Germline assignment: CDR1 MGHRA and CDR2 YSYEKL. Here the CDR3 reads CASSQGFLPYEQYF. The CDR3 nucleotides read TGCGCCAGCAGCCAAGGATTCCTACCATACGAGCAGTACTTC.

This clone appeared once. The V and J genes are TRBV7-9 and TRBJ2-5; D is possibly TRBD1 (6 bases). The V and J ends lost 6 bases and 5 bases respectively, with 25 bases between them. CDR3 size: 17 residues. Germline CDR1 SEHNR, CDR2 FQNEAQ (reference sequence). CDR3 nucleotide sequence: TGTGCCAGCAGATACAGTGGGGGCGGCGCGTCCGGTGAGACCCAGTACTTC. Residues: CASRYSGGGASGETQYF.

This chain joins TRBV7-2 and TRBJ1-3; D might be TRBD1 (6 bases). V dropped 2 bases and J dropped 2 bases, with 13 bases sitting between them. Germline-derived CDR1 and CDR2 are SGHTA and FQGNSA. The CDR3 runs 16 residues. This chain's CDR3 is CASSLHRAVAGNTIYF. CDR3 DNA: TGTGCCAGCAGCTTACACAGGGCTGTCGCTGGAAACACCATATATTTT.

The rearrangement links TRBV4-1 to TRBJ1-5; D not resolved. The germline CDR1 and CDR2 sequences are MGHRA and YSYEKL. The CDR3 sequence is 15 residues long. Trimming pared 1 base from V and 6 bases from J, leaving 13 bases between. CDR3 in amino acids: CASSQALTFGQPQHF. The CDR3 nucleotides read TGCGCCAGCAGCCAAGCATTGACGTTTGGTCAGCCCCAGCATTTT.

V and J are TRBV6-5 and TRBJ2-1; 11 nucleotides agree with TRBD2. With 3 bases clipped from V and 7 bases from J, the junction kept 5 bases outside the gene matches. The CDR3 length is 15 residues. Germline CDR1 reads MNHEY; CDR2 reads SVGAGI. The CDR3, as DNA: TGTGCCAGCAGTTATAGCGGGAGGGCCTGGAATGAGCAGTTCTTC. Translating gives CASSYSGRAWNEQFF.

This clone was counted between two and nine times. The sample has other DNA sequences that encode this CDR3 too. The chain recombines TRBV25-1 with TRBJ2-5, with 9 bases lining up with TRBD2. Germline V gene sequence: CDR1 MGHDK, CDR2 SYGVNS. The junction had 4 bases not matched to a gene; V was cut back by 2 bases and J by 3 bases. This CDR3 comprises 15 residues. In DNA form, the CDR3 reads TGTGCCAGCAGTGAACCGACTAGCGGCAAAGAGACCCAGTACTTC. It is translated as CASSEPTSGKETQYF.

This chain links TRBV5-1 with TRBJ2-1; 7 positions agree with TRBD2. The CDR3 extends over 14 amino acids. Trimming removed 4 bases from V and 10 bases from J; junction bases left unmatched: 11. In germline, CDR1 is SGHRS, CDR2 YFSETQ. DNA for the CDR3: TGCGCCAGCAGCGGCGGGAGACAGAATGGGGAGCAGTTCTTC. Its protein product is CASSGGRQNGEQFF.

CDR3 amino acids: CASSLGIQETQYF. The CDR3, as DNA: TGTGCCAGCAGCTTAGGGATTCAAGAGACCCAGTACTTC. V usage is TRBV11-3 and J usage is TRBJ2-5; no firm D call. CDR3 length: 13 amino acids. Germline-derived CDR1 and CDR2 are SGHNT and YENEEA. V lost 1 base, J lost 2 bases, and 5 bases lay in between.

The V and J genes are TRBV5-1 and TRBJ1-1; D is uncertain. V was cut by 2 bases and J by 2 bases, with 7 bases left in between. Germline V gene lookup returns CDR1 SGHRS and CDR2 YFSETQ. The CDR3 consists of 13 residues. The CDR3 DNA follows: TGCGCCAGCAGCTTTACAAGAAACACTGAAGCTTTCTTT. Protein sequence: CASSFTRNTEAFF.

The chain has TRBV7-9 and TRBJ2-1; 7 nucleotides agree with TRBD2. The CDR3 is 14 amino acids. With 5 bases clipped from V and 5 bases from J, the junction kept 6 bases outside the gene matches. Germline V gene sequence: CDR1 SEHNR, CDR2 FQNEAQ (reference sequence). The chain's CDR3 is CASSPGRSDNEQFF. The CDR3 coding sequence is TGTGCCAGCAGCCCCGGGAGGTCCGACAATGAGCAGTTCTTC.

The chain uses TRBV6-4 and TRBJ1-2; perhaps TRBD1 as D (5 bases). In germline, CDR1 is MRHNA, CDR2 SNTAGT. Trimming shortened V by 0 bases and J by 4 bases, and 15 bases separated the two germline ends. This CDR3 spans 16 amino acids. As DNA, the CDR3 is TGTGCCAGCAGTGACTCCCCTCTAGGGGCCTCCTATGGCTACACCTTC. It is translated as CASSDSPLGASYGYTF.

V and J are TRBV6-1 and TRBJ2-7; D perhaps matches TRBD1 (6 bases). The CDR3 is 17 residues long. V lost 0 bases to trimming and J lost 0 bases, with 15 bases between them. Germline V gives CDR1 MNHNS, CDR2 SASEGT. CDR3 in DNA: TGTGCCAGCAGTGAAGCCCGGACAGTCGCCTTCTCCTACGAGCAGTACTTC. Translated, it gives CASSEARTVAFSYEQYF.

The V gene is TRBV30, the J gene TRBJ2-4; D is possibly TRBD1 (6 bases). Germline CDR1 reads GTSNPN; CDR2 reads SVGIG (reference sequence). The ends were cut back, 3 bases at V and 0 bases at J, with 15 bases in the middle. The CDR3 covers 16 residues. The CDR3: CAWSVTGLLAKNIQYF. CDR3 coding DNA: TGTGCCTGGAGCGTGACAGGACTCTTAGCCAAAAACATTCAGTACTTC.

The chain joins TRBV5-1 to TRBJ1-1; TRBD1 matches at 7 bases. Germline CDR1 SGHRS, CDR2 YFSETQ. V lost 6 bases to trimming and J lost 6 bases; unmatched junction nucleotides: 8. CDR3 length: 13 residues. Written as DNA, the CDR3 is TGCGCCAGCACTGACAGGGAACTCGCTGAAGCTTTCTTT. This gives the protein CASTDRELAEAFF.

This clone was observed once. The gene calls are TRBV5-1 and TRBJ1-4, with a possible D match to TRBD1 (5 bases). CDR3 length equals 15 residues. Germline CDR1 is SGHRS and CDR2 is YFSETQ. V was trimmed by 3 bases and J by 2 bases, leaving 11 bases between them. The CDR3 region is CASSSGDSTNEKLFF. The DNA for the CDR3 is TGCGCCAGCAGCTCGGGGGATTCGACTAATGAAAAACTGTTTTTT.

The gene calls are TRBV4-3 and TRBJ2-3, with 9 positions matching TRBD2. The CDR3 contains 17 residues. Germline CDR1 reads LGHNA; CDR2 reads YSLEER. After removal of 0 bases from V and 3 bases from J, the junction contained 7 bases not matched to a gene. The CDR3: CASSQDGAGGPTDTQYF. The CDR3 nucleotides read TGCGCCAGCAGCCAAGATGGGGCGGGAGGGCCTACAGATACGCAGTATTTT.

The DNA for the CDR3 is TGTGCCAGCACCAGGACGGGTGCTCCGCTGGAGACCCAGTACTTC. Amino acid sequence: CASTRTGAPLETQYF. V is TRBV7-9 and J is TRBJ2-5; D is ambiguous. Germline CDR1 SEHNR, CDR2 FQNEAQ (reference sequence). Trimming removed 7 bases at V and 5 bases at J, with 20 bases between. The CDR3 is 15 amino acids. Full variable domain (remainder filled in from reference TRBV7-9 and TRBJ2-5): DTGVSQNPRHKITKRGQNVTFRCDPISEHNRLYWYRQTLGQGPEFLTYFQNEAQLEKSRLLSDRFSAERPKGSFSTLEIQRTEQGDSAMYLCASTRTGAPLETQYFGPGTRLLVL.

The chain has TRBV4-1 and TRBJ2-1; D is perhaps TRBD1 (7 bases). CDR1 and CDR2 (germline): MGHRA, YSYEKL. The CDR3 runs to 13 residues. V lost 3 bases, J lost 8 bases, and 11 bases lay in between. CDR3 nucleotides: TGCGCCAGCAGCCATGGAGGGGGCGATGAGCAGTTCTTC. It codes for CASSHGGGDEQFF.

The CDR3 spells CASSFARSGGNTEAFF. Written as DNA, the CDR3 is TGTGCCAGCAGCTTCGCGCGATCAGGGGGGAACACTGAAGCTTTCTTT. This rearrangement joins TRBV11-2 to TRBJ1-1; 7 bases are shared with TRBD1. Germline CDR1 reads SGHAT; CDR2 reads FQNNGV. The CDR3 runs to 16 residues. Trimming cost V 3 bases and J 1 base; bases outside gene matches: 8.

V usage is TRBV5-1 and J usage is TRBJ2-2; possibly TRBD1 for D (7 bases). The CDR3 consists of 16 residues. Germline V CDR1 and CDR2: SGHRS, YFSETQ. V was shortened by 3 bases and J by 4 bases, with 16 bases between the two germline ends. The CDR3 coding sequence is TGCGCCAGCAGCTGGAGGGTGACAGGGAGCACCGGGGAGCTGTTTTTT. It yields the protein CASSWRVTGSTGELFF.

V usage is TRBV19 and J usage is TRBJ1-2; D is ambiguous. Germline-derived CDR1 and CDR2 are LNHDA and SQIVND (reference sequence). This CDR3 contains 13 residues. Trimming took off 5 bases at V and 2 bases at J, with 9 bases between the two ends. The chain's CDR3 is CASSPGPNYGYTF. The CDR3, as DNA: TGTGCCAGTAGTCCCGGGCCCAACTATGGCTACACCTTC.

This rearrangement joins TRBV7-2 to TRBJ1-1; 8 nucleotides line up with TRBD1. This CDR3 comprises 15 residues. The germline V gene encodes CDR1 SGHTA and CDR2 FQGNSA. V trimming: 5 bases; J trimming: 1 base; junction bases outside the gene matches: 6. The CDR3 loop reads CASSLQGTGNTEAFF. The DNA of the CDR3 is TGTGCCAGCAGCCTCCAAGGGACAGGGAACACTGAAGCTTTCTTT.

V and J are TRBV6-6 and TRBJ1-2; the D is unclear. Germline V CDR1 and CDR2: MNHNY, SVGAGI (reference sequence). CDR3 length equals 14 residues. The V end lost 6 bases, the J end lost 4 bases, and 15 bases lay between the germline ends. The CDR3 DNA reads TGTGCCAGCAGCTATCGGTCCGGCACCTATGGCTACACCTTC. Amino acid sequence: CASSYRSGTYGYTF.

The rearrangement links TRBV6-4 to TRBJ2-7, with 7 bases lining up with TRBD1. CDR1 is MRHNA, CDR2 SNTAGT, per germline. Trimming removed 4 bases from V and 3 bases from J; junction bases left unmatched: 15. There are 17 residues in the CDR3. CDR3 amino acids: CASSVLPDSRDSYEQYF. DNA of the CDR3: TGTGCCAGCAGTGTCCTCCCCGACTCTCGGGACAGCTACGAGCAGTACTTC.

This sequence joins TRBV4-3 and TRBJ2-7; D perhaps matches TRBD2 (7 bases). This CDR3 comprises 17 residues. The V end was cut by 0 bases, the J end by 3 bases, with 18 bases between. CDR1 and CDR2 from the germline V gene are LGHNA and YSLEER. CDR3: CASSQEMGGAGFYEQYF. Here the CDR3 DNA reads TGCGCCAGCAGCCAAGAGATGGGGGGGGCTGGTTTCTACGAGCAGTACTTC.

J is TRBJ1-4 and V is TRBV29-1; 8 bases map to TRBD1. CDR3 length equals 13 residues. Germline trimming cut 6 bases from V and 3 bases from J; bases unmatched to any gene: 3. Germline CDR1 and CDR2: SQVTM and ANQGSEA. As DNA, the CDR3 is TGCAGCGTCAGGGGGCAGGCTAATGAAAAACTGTTTTTT. Protein product: CSVRGQANEKLFF. Drawing the rest from reference TRBV29-1 and TRBJ1-4, the complete variable domain is SAVISQKPSRDICQRGTSLTIQCQVDSQVTMMFWYRQQPGQSLTLIATANQGSEATYESGFVIDKFPISRPNLTFSTLTVSNMSPEDSSIYLCSVRGQANEKLFFGSGTQLSVL.